This T cell receptor (beta chain) came from a study of shared clonotypes between healthy human individuals. TCRdb's table, derived via immunoSEQ multiplex PCR, lists solely in-frame clones and lacks some. Of 2 million or so clones listed, around 96% are singletons. Naive-designated CD8 cells lacked CD45RO, were positively enriched for CCR7, and omitted terminally differentiated effector memory CD45RA+ cells. The CDR3 has 16 residues. Per the germline V gene, CDR1 is LGHNA and CDR2 is YNFKEQ. J gave up 4 bases and V 1 base, and 5 bases lay outside the gene matches. Sequences were obtained from naive CD8+ T cells sorted from blood. The chain employs TRBV4-2 and TRBJ1-5; 9 positions match TRBD1. This TCR was recovered from a man aged 18 to 35 in good health. Here the CDR3 reads CASSQAQGAENQPQHF. CDR3 coding DNA: TGTGCCAGCAGCCAAGCACAGGGGGCCGAGAATCAGCCCCAGCATTTT.